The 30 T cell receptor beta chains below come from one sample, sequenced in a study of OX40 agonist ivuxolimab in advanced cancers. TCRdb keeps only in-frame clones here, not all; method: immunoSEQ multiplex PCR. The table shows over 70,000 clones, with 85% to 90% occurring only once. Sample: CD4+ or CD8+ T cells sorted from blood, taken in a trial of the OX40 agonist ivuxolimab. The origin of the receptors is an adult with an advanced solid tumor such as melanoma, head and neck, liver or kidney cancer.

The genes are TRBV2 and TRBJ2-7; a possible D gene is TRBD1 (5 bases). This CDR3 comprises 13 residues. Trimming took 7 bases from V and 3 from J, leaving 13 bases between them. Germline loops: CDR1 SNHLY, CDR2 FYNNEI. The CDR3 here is CASKTLGVYEQYF. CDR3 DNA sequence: TGTGCCAGCAAGACTCTAGGGGTCTACGAGCAGTACTTC.

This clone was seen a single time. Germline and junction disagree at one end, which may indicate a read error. CDR3 nucleotides: TGTGCCAGCAGTTTAGGATTGGCCCTAAATGAGCAGTTCTTC. Translation: CASSLGLALNEQFF. J is TRBJ2-1 and V is TRBV11-1; no clear D. Germline CDR1 reads SGHAT; CDR2 reads FQDESV (reference sequence). The CDR3 is made up of 14 amino acids.

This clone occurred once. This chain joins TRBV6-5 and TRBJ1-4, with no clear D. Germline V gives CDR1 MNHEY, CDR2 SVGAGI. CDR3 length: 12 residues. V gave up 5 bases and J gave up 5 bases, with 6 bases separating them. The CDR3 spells CASSNRNEKLFF. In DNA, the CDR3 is TGTGCCAGCAGTAACCGAAATGAAAAACTGTTTTTT.

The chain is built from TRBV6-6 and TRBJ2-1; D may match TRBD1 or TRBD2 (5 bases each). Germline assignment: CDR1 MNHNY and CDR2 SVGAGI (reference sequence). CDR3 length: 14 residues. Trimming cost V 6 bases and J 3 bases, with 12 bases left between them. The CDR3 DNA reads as TGTGCCAGCAGCGAGGGGCCAGTCTACAATGAGCAGTTCTTC. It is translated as CASSEGPVYNEQFF.

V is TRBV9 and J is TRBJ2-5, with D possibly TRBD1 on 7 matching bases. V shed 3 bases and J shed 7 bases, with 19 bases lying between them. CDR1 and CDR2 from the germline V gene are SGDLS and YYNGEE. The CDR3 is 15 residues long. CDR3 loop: CASSARDSTLGTQYF. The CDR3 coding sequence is TGTGCCAGCAGCGCGCGGGACAGTACCTTAGGGACCCAGTACTTC.

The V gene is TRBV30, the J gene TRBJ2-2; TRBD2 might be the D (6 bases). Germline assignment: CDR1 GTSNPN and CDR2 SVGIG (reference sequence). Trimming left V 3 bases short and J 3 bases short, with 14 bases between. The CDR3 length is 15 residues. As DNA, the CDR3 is TGTGCCTGGAGGCCGGGCGGGAAGGACACCGGGGAGCTGTTTTTT. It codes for CAWRPGGKDTGELFF.

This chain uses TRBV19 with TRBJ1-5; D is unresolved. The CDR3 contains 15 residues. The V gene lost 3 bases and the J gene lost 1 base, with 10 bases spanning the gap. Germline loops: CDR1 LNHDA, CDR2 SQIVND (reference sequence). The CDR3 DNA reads TGTGCCAGTAGTATGGTCCCATGGAGCAATCAGCCCCAGCATTTT. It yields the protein CASSMVPWSNQPQHF.

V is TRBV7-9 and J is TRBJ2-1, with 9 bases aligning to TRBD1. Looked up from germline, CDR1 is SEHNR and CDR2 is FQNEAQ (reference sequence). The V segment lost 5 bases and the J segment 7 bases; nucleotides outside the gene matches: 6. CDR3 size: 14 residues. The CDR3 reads CASSPRTGENEQFF. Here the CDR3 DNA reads TGTGCCAGCAGCCCCCGGACAGGGGAGAATGAGCAGTTCTTC.

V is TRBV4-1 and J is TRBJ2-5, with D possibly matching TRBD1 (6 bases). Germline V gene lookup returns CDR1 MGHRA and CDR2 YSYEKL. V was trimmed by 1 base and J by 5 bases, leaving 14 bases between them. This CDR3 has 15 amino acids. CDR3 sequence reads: CASSQADSFGETQYF. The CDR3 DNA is TGCGCCAGCAGCCAAGCGGACAGTTTTGGGGAGACCCAGTACTTC.

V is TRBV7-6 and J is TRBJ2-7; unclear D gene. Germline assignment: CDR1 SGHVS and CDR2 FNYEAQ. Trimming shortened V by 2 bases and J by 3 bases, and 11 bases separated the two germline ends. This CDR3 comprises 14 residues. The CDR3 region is CASSLSTYFYEQYF. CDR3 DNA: TGTGCCAGCAGCTTAAGCACGTACTTCTACGAGCAGTACTTC.

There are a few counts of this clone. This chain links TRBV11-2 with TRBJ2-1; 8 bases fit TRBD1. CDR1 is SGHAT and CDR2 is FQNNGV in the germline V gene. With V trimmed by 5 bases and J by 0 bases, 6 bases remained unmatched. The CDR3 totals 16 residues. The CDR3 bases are TGTGCCAGCAGCCTATTGACAGGGGCCTCCTACAATGAGCAGTTCTTC. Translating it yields CASSLLTGASYNEQFF.

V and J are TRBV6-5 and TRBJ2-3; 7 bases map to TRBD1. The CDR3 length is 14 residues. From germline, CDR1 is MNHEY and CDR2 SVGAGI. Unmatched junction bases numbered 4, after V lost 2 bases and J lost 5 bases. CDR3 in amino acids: CASSYRGHVDTQYF. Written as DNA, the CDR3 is TGTGCCAGCAGTTACAGGGGGCATGTAGATACGCAGTATTTT.

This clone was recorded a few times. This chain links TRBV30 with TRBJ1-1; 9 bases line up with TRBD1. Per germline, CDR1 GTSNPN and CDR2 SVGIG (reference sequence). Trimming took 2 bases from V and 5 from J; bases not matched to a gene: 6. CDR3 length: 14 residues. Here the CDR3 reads CAWSRTGERTEAFF. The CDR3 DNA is TGTGCCTGGAGTAGGACAGGGGAACGGACTGAAGCTTTCTTT. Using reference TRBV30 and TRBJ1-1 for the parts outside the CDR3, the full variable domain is SQTIHQWPATLVQPVGSPLSLECTVEGTSNPNLYWYRQAAGRGLQLLFYSVGIGQISSEVPQNLSASRPQDRQFILSSKKLLLSDSGFYLCAWSRTGERTEAFFGQGTRLTVV.

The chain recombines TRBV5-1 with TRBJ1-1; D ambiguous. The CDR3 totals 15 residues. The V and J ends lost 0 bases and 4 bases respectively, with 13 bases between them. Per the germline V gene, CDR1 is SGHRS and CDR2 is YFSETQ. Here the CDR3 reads CASSLETGVGTEAFF. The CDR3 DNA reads TGCGCCAGCAGCTTGGAAACCGGGGTGGGCACTGAAGCTTTCTTT.

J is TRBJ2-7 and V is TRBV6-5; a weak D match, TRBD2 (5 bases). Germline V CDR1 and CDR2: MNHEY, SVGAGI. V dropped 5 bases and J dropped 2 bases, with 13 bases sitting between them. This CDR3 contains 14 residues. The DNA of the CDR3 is TGTGCCAGCAGTGAGGGCCTTCTGGCCTACGAGCAGTACTTC. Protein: CASSEGLLAYEQYF.

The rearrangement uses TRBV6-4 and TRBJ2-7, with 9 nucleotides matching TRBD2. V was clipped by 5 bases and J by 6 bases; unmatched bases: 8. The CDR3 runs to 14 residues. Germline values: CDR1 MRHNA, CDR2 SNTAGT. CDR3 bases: TGTGCCAGCAGTCCGACTAGCGGTGTATCCGAGCAGTACTTC. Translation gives CASSPTSGVSEQYF.

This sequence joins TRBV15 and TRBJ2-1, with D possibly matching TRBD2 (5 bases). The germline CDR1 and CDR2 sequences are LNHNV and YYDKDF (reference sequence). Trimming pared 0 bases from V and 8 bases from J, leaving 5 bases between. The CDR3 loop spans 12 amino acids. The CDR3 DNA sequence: TGTGCCACCAGCAGAGAACTAGATGAGCAGTTCTTC. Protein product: CATSRELDEQFF.

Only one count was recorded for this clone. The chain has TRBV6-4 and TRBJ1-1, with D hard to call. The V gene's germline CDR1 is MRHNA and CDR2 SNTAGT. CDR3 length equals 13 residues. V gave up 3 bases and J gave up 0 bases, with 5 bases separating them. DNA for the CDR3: TGTGCCAGCAGTGAGGGCATGAACACTGAAGCTTTCTTT. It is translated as CASSEGMNTEAFF.

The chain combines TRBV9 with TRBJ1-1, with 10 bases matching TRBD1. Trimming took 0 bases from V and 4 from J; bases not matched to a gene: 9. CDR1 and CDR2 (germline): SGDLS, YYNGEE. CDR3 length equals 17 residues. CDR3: CASSVAGTGALGTEAFF. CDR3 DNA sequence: TGTGCCAGCAGCGTAGCCGGGACAGGGGCCCTGGGCACTGAAGCTTTCTTT. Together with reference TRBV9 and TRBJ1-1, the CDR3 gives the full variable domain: DSGVTQTPKHLITATGQRVTLRCSPRSGDLSVYWYQQSLDQGLQFLIQYYNGEERAKGNILERFSAQQFPDLHSELNLSSLELGDSALYFCASSVAGTGALGTEAFFGQGTRLTVV.

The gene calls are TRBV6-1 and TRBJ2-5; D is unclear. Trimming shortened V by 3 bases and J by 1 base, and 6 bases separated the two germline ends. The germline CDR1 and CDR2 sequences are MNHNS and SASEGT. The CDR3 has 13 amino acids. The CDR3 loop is CASSDGFQETQYF. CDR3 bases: TGTGCCAGCAGTGATGGCTTCCAAGAGACCCAGTACTTC.

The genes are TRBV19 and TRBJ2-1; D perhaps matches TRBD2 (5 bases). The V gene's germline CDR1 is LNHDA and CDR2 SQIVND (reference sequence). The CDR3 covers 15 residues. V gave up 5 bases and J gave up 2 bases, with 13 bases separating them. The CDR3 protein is CASSPSSITYNEQFF. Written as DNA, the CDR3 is TGTGCCAGTAGTCCTTCTAGCATCACCTACAATGAGCAGTTCTTC. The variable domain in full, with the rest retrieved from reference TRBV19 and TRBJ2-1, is DGGITQSPKYLFRKEGQNVTLSCEQNLNHDAMYWYRQDPGQGLRLIYYSQIVNDFQKGDIAEGYSVSREKKESFPLTVTSAQKNPTAFYLCASSPSSITYNEQFFGPGTRLTVL.

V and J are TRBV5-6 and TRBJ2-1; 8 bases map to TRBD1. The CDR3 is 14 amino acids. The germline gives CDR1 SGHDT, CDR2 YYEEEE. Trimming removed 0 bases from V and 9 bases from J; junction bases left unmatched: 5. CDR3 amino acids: CASSLEQGVGEQFF. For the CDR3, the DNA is TGTGCCAGCAGCTTGGAACAGGGGGTCGGTGAGCAGTTCTTC.

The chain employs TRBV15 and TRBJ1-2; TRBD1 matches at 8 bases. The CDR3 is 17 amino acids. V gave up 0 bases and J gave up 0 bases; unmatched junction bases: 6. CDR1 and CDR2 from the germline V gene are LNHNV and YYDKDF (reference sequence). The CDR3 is CATSRDHRGAANYGYTF. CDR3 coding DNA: TGTGCCACCAGCAGAGACCACAGGGGGGCAGCTAACTATGGCTACACCTTC.

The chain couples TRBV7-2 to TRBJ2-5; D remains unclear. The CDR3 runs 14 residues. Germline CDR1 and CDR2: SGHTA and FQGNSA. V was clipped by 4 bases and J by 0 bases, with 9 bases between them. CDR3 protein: CASSSNLNQETQYF. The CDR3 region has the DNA TGTGCCAGCAGCTCCAACTTGAACCAAGAGACCCAGTACTTC.

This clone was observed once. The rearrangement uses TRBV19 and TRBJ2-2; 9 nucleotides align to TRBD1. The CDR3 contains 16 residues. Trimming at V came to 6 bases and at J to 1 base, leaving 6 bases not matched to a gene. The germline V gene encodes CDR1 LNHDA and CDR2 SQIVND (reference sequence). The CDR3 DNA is TGTGCCAGTAGGAAAAGGACAGGGGTGAACACCGGGGAGCTGTTTTTT. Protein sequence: CASRKRTGVNTGELFF.

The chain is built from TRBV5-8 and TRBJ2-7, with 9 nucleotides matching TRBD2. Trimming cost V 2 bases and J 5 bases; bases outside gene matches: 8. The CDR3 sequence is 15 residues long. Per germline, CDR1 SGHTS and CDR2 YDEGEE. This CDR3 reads CASSLRGRAWNEQYF. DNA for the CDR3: TGTGCCAGCAGCTTACGCGGGAGGGCCTGGAACGAGCAGTACTTC. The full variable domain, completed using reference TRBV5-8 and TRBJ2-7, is EAGVTQSPTHLIKTRGQQATLRCSPISGHTSVYWYQQALGLGLQFLLWYDEGEERNRGNFPPRFSGRQFPNYSSELNVNALELEDSALYLCASSLRGRAWNEQYFGPGTRLTVT.

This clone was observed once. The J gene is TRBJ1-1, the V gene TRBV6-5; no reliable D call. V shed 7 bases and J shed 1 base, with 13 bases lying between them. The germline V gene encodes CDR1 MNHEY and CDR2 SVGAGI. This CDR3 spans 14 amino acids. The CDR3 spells CASMSAARNTEAFF. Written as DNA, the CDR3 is TGTGCCAGCATGTCTGCTGCCCGGAACACTGAAGCTTTCTTT.

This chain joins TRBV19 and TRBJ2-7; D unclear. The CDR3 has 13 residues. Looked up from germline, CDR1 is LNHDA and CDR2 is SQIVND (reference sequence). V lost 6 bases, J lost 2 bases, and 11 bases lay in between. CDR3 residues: CASSLIFPYEQYF. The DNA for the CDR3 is TGTGCCAGTAGCCTCATCTTTCCCTACGAGCAGTACTTC.

CDR3 in DNA: TGCGCCAGCAGCGGCCAGGGTCACCCCGCGGGGGAGCAGTACTTC. The encoded protein is CASSGQGHPAGEQYF. This chain connects TRBV5-1 to TRBJ2-7; maybe TRBD2 (6 bases). CDR1 and CDR2 (germline): SGHRS, YFSETQ. The V end lost 4 bases, the J end lost 7 bases, and 21 bases lay between the germline ends. The CDR3 has 15 amino acids.

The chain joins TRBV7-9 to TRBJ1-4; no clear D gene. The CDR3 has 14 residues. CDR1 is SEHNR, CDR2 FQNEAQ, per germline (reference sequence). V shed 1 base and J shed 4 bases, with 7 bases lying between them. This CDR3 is CASSLDGLNEKLFF. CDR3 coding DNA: TGTGCCAGCAGCTTAGACGGGCTTAATGAAAAACTGTTTTTT.